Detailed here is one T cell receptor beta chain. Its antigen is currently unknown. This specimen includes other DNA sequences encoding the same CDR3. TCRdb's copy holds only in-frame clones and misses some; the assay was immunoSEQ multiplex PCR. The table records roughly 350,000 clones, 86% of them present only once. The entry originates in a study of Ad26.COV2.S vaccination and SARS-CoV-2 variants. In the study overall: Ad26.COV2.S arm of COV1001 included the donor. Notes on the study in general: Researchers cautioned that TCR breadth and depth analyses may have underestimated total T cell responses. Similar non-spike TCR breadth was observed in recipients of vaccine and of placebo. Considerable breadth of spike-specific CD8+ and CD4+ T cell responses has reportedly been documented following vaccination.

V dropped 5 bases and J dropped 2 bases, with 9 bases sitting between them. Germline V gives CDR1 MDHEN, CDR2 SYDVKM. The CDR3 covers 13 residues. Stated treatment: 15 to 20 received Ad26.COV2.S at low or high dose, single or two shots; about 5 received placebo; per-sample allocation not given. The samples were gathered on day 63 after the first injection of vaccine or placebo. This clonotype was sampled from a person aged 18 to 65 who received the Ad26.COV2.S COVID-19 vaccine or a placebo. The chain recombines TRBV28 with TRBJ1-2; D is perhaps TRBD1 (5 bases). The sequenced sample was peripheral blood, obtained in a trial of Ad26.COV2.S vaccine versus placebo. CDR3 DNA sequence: TGTGCCAGCAGTCCGGGGCAGAACTATGGCTACACCTTC. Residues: CASSPGQNYGYTF.